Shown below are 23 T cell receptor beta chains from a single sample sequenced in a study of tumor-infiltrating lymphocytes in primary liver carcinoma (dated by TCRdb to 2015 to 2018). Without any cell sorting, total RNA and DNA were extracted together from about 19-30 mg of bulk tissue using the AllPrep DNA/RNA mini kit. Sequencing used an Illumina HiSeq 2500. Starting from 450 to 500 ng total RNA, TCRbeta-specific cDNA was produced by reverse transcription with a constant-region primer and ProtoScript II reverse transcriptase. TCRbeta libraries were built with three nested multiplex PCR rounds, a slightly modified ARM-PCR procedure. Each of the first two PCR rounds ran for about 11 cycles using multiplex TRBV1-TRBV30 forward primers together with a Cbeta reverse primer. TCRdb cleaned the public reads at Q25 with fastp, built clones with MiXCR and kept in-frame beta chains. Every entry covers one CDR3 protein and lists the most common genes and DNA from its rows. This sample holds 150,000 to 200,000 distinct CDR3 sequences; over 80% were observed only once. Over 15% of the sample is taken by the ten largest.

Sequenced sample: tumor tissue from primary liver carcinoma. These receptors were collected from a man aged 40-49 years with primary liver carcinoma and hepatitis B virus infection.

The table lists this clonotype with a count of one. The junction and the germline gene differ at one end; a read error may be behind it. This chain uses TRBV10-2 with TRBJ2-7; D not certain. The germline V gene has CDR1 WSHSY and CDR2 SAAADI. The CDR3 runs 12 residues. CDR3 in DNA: TGCGCCAGCAGTGTCGCGGTGGGTAAGCATTACTTC. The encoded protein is CASSVAVGKHYF.

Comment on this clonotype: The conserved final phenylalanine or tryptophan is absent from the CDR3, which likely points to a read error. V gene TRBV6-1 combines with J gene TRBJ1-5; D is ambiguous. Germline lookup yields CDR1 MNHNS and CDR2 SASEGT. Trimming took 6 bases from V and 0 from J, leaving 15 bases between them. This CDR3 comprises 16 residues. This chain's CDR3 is CASRIDKAYSNQPQHI. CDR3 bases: TGTGCCAGCAGAATAGACAAGGCTTATAGCAATCAGCCCCAGCATATT.

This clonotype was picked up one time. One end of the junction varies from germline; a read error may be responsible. The CDR3 sequence is CASTRGGGQGTQYF. Written as DNA, the CDR3 is TGTGCCAGCACCCGAGGGGGAGGACAAGGGACCCAGTACTTC. The chain uses TRBV11-2 and TRBJ2-5; D tentatively fits TRBD1 or TRBD2 (6 bases each). This CDR3 is 14 amino acids long. Germline V gene lookup returns CDR1 SGHAT and CDR2 FQNNGV.

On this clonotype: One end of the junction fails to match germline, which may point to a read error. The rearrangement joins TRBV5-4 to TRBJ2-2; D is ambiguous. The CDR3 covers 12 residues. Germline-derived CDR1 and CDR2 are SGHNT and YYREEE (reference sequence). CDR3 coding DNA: TGTGTCAGCAGTAGGGACACCGGGGAGCTGTTTTTT. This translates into CVSSRDTGELFF.

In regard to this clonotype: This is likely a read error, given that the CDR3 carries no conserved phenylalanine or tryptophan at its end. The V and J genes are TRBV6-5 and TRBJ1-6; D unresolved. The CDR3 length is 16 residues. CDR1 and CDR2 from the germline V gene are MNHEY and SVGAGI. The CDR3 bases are TGTGCCAGCAGCTCCGTGAGGAGCTCCTATAATTCATCCCTCCACGTT. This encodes CASSSVRSSYNSSLHV.

The chain's CDR3 is CASNLTVETQYF. The CDR3 DNA is TGTGCCAGCAATTTGACGGTAGAGACCCAGTACTTC. The gene calls are TRBV6-6 and TRBJ2-5; D ambiguous. The length of the CDR3 is 12 residues. CDR1 and CDR2 (germline): MNHNY, SVGAGI (reference sequence). V lost 7 bases and J 4 bases, leaving 10 bases between the germline ends.

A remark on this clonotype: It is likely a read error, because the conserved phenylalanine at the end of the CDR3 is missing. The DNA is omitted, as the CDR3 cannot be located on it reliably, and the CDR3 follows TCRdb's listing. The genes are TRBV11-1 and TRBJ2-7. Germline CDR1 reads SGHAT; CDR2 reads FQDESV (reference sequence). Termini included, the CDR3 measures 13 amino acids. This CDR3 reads CASRGKRSYEEYL.

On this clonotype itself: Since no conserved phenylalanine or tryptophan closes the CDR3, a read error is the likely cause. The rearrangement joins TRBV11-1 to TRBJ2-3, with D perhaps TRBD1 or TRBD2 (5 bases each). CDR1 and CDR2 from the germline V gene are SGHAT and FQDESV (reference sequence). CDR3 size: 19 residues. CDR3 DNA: TGTGCCAGCAGCTCTGGGGGAAGCTCTGTTGGAGTCCGCACGGATACGCAGTATTTG. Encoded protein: CASSSGGSSVGVRTDTQYL.

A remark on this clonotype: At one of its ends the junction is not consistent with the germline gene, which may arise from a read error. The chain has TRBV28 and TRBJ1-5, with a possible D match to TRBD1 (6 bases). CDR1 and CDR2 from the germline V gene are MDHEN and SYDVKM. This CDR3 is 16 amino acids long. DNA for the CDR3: TGTTCCAGCAGTACCCTAGGGGACAATAGCAATCAGCCCCAGCATTTT. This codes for CSSSTLGDNSNQPQHF.

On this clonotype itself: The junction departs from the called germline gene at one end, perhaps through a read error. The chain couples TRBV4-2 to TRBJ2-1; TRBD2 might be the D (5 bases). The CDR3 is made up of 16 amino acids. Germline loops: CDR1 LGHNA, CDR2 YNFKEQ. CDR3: CASSRRTGSGVNDQFF. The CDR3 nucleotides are TGTGCCAGCAGCCGACGGACGGGGTCAGGTGTCAATGACCAGTTCTTC.

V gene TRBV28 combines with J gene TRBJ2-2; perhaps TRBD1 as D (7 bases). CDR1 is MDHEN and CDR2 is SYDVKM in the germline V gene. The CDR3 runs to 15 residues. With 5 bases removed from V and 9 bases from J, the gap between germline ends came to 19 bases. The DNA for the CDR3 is TGTGCCAGCAGTCCACAGAGACAGGGAGGCTGGGAGCTGTTTTTT. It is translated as CASSPQRQGGWELFF.

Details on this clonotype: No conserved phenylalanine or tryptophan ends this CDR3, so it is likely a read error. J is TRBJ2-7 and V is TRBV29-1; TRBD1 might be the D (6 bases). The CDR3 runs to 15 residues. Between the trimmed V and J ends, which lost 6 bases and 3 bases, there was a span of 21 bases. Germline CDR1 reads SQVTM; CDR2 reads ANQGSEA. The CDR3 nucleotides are TGCAGCGTCGGACTTACGATAGGGGGTAACTACGAGCAGTACATC. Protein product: CSVGLTIGGNYEQYI.

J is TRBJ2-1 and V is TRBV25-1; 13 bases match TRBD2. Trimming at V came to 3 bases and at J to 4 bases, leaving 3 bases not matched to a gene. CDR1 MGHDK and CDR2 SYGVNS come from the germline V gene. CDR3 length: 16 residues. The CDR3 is CASSDTTSGGYNEQFF. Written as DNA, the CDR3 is TGTGCCAGCAGTGACACGACTAGCGGGGGGTACAATGAGCAGTTCTTC.

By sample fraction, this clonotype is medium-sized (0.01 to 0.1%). CDR3 residues: CSAQGLAGDYEQYF. CDR3 DNA sequence: TGCAGCGCCCAGGGGCTAGCGGGAGATTACGAGCAGTACTTC. This chain links TRBV29-1 with TRBJ2-7, with TRBD2 matching over 10 bases. The CDR3 consists of 14 residues. V shed 7 bases, J shed 4 bases, and the junction held 10 bases outside the gene matches. Per the germline V gene, CDR1 is SQVTM and CDR2 is ANQGSEA.

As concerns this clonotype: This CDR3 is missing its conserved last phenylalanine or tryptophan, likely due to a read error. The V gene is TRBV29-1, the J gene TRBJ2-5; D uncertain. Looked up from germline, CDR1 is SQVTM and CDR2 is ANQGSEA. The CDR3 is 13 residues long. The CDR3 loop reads CNVEDSVQETQYL. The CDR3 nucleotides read TGCAACGTTGAAGACTCGGTACAAGAGACCCAGTACTTA.

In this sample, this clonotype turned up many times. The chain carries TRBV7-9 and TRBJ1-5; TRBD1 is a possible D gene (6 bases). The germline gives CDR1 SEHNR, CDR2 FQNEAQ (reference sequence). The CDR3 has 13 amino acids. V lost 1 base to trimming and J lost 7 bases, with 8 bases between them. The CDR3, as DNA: TGTGCCAGCAGCTTAGAGGGGGGACAGCCCCAGCATTTT. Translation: CASSLEGGQPQHF.

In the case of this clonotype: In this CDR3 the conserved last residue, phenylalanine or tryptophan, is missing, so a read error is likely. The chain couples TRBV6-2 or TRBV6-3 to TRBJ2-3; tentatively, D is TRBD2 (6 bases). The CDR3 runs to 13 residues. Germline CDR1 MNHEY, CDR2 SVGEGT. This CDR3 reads CVSSAETRTPQYL. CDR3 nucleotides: TGTGTCAGTTCCGCTGAGACTAGAACCCCGCAGTATTTG.

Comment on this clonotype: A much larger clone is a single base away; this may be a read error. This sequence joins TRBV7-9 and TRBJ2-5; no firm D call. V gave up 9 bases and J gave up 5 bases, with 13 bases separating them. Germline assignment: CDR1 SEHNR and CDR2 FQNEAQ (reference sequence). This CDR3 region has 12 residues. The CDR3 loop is CASSQSMETQYF. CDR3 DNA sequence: TGTGCCAGTTCACAGAGTATGGAGACCCAGTACTTC.

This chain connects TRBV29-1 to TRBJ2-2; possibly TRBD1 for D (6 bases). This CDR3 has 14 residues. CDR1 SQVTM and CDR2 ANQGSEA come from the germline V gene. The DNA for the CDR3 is TGCAGTCTTGTCAACAGGGTGAACACCGGGGAGCTGTTTTTT. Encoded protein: CSLVNRVNTGELFF.

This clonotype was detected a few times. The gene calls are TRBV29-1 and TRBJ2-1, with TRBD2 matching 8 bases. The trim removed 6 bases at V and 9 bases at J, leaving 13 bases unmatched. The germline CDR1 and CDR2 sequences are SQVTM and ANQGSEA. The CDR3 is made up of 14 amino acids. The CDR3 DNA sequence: TGCAGCGTCGGAGCGGGAGAGCCGCTGCGTGAGCAGTTCTTC. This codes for CSVGAGEPLREQFF.

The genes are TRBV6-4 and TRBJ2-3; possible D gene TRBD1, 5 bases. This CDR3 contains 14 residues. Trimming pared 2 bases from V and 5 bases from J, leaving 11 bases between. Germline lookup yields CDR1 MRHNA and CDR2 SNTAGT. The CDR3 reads CASSDGKGIDTQYF. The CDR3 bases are TGTGCCAGCAGTGACGGGAAGGGGATAGATACGCAGTATTTT.

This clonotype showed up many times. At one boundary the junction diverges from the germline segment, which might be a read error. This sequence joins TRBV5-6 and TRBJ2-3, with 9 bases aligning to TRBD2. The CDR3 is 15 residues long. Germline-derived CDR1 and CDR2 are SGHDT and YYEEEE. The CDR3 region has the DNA TGTGCCAGCAGCTTGGATAGCGGGGGATCAGATTCGCAGTATTTT. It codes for CASSLDSGGSDSQYF.

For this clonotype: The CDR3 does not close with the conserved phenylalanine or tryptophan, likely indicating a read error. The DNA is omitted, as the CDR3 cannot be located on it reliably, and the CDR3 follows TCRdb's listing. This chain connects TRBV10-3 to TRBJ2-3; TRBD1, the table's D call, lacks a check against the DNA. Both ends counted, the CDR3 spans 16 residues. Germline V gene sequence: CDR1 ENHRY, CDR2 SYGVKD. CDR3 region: CAISVGTPGGPDTQYS.